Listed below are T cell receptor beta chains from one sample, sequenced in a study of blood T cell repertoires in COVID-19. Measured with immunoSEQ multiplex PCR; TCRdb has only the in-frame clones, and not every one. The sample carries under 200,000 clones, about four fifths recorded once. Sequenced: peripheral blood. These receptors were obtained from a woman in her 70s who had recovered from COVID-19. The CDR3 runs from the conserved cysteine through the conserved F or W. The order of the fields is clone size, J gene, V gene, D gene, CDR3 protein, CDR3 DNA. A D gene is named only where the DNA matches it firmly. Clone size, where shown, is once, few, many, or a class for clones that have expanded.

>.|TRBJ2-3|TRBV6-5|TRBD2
CASTRGDSPTDTQYF
TGTGCCAGCACCCGGGGGGACTCCCCCACAGATACGCAGTATTTT
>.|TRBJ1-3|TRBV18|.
CASSPSQARGNTIYF
TGTGCCAGCTCACCATCCCAGGCCCGGGGAAACACCATATATTTT
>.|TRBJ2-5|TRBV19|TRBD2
CATSRQRGPQETQYF
TGTGCCACCAGCCGCCAGCGGGGGCCCCAAGAGACCCAGTACTTC
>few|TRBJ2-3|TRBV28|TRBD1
CASRTGQGGTDTQYF
TGTGCCAGCAGGACAGGACAGGGGGGGACAGATACGCAGTATTTT
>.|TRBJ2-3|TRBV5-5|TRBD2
CASSLLAVGGDTQYF
TGTGCCAGCAGCCTTCTAGCGGTCGGGGGAGATACGCAGTATTTT
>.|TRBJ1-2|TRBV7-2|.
CASSRNGGYTF
TGTGCCAGCAGCCGCAACGGGGGCTACACCTTC
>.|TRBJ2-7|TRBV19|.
CASSIARQVGYEQYF
TGTGCCAGTAGTATCGCTCGACAGGTGGGCTACGAGCAGTACTTC
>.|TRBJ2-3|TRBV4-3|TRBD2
CASSPGLAGAGTDTQYF
TGCGCCAGCAGCCCGGGACTAGCGGGAGCGGGTACAGATACGCAGTATTTT
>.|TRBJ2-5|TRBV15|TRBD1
CATSRGPGGQGGTQYF
TGTGCCACCAGCAGAGGACCGGGGGGACAGGGAGGGACCCAGTACTTC
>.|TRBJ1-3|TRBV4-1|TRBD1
CASSQETGGYGNTIYF
TGCGCCAGCAGCCAGGAAACAGGGGGGTATGGAAACACCATATATTTT
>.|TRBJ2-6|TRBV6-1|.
CASSDQEAGANVLTF
TGTGCCAGCAGTGATCAGGAGGCTGGGGCCAACGTCCTGACTTTC
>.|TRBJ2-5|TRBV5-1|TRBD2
CASSPPAGGRETQYF
TGCGCCAGCAGCCCACCGGCGGGGGGGCGGGAGACCCAGTACTTC
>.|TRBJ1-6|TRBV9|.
CASSVEGGASSPLHF
TGTGCCAGCAGCGTAGAAGGGGGGGCTAGTTCACCCCTCCACTTT
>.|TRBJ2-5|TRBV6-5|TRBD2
CASGGTMVTQYF
TGTGCCAGCGGGGGGACTATGGTGACCCAGTACTTC
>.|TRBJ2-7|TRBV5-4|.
CASTATVGRTYEQYF
TGTGCCAGCACCGCTACCGTGGGGAGAACCTACGAGCAGTACTTC
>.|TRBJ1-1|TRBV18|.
CASSPRPTEAFF
TGTGCCAGCTCACCGCGTCCCACTGAAGCTTTCTTT
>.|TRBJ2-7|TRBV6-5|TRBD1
CASSYLGQGASGQYF
TGTGCCAGCAGTTACCTAGGACAGGGCGCCTCAGGGCAGTACTTC
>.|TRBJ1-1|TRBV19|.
CASSIRGGTEAFF
TGTGCCAGTAGTATCCGCGGTGGGACTGAAGCTTTCTTT
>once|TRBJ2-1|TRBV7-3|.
CASSFAMRPQFF
TGTGCCAGCAGCTTCGCGATGAGGCCACAGTTCTTC
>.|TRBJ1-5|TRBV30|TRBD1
CAWSATYGQGNQPQHF
TGTGCCTGGAGTGCCACTTACGGACAGGGCAATCAGCCCCAGCATTTT
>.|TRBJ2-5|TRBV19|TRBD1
CASSRRTGGAETQYF
TGTGCCAGTAGTAGGAGGACAGGGGGCGCGGAGACCCAGTACTTC
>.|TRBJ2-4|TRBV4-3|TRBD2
CASSQDGAGENIQYF
TGCGCCAGCAGCCAAGATGGGGCGGGGGAAAACATTCAGTACTTC
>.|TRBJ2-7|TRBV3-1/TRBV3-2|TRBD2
CASSPRRGLRTYEQYF
TGTGCCAGCAGCCCTCGCCGGGGACTACGAACCTACGAGCAGTACTTC
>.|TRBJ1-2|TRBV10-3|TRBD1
CAISSGTGTLGTF
TGTGCCATCAGCTCCGGGACAGGGACGTTAGGCACCTTC
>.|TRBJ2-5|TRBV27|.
CASSPRTPRETQYF
TGTGCCAGCAGTCCTCGGACACCCCGGGAGACCCAGTACTTC
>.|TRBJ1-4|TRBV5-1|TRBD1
CASSQGQDNEKLFF
TGCGCCAGCAGCCAGGGACAGGATAATGAAAAACTGTTTTTT
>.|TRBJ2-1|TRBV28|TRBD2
CASSGGGGEQFF
TGTGCCAGCAGTGGGGGGGGAGGCGAGCAGTTCTTC
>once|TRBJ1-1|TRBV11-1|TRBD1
CASSLRPGTGQEAFF
TGTGCCAGCAGCTTACGGCCCGGGACAGGCCAGGAAGCTTTCTTT